This T cell receptor (beta chain) was observed in a study of blood T cell repertoires in COVID-19. Study overall: Samples of COVID-19 (acute and convalescent) were obtained from the United States, Italy and Spain. From T cells, B-cell-depleted T cells, or PBMCs came the material, which was cDNA or gDNA.

Original data processing: The authors estimated nucleated cell counts from reference gene primer amplification. Clones were sequenced by immunoSEQ multiplex PCR, and TCRdb holds only the in-frame ones, with some missing. That table is the source of V, J and clone size, and D and trimming were worked out from the DNA. In the table there are 190,000 or so clones, roughly 78% of which are singletons. CDR1 is SQVTM, CDR2 ANQGSEA, per germline. The junction had 7 bases not matched to a gene; V was cut back by 5 bases and J by 3 bases. This CDR3 region has 15 residues. Material for sequencing was peripheral blood. This TCR came from a woman of 80 years or more with active or convalescent COVID-19. The genes are TRBV29-1 and TRBJ2-3; 11 positions agree with TRBD2. This CDR3 reads CSVRLSGGGTDTQYF. The CDR3 coding sequence is TGCAGCGTTCGCCTTAGCGGGGGGGGAACAGATACGCAGTATTTT.